The 15 T cell receptor beta chains reported below all come from one sample, sequenced in a study of siplizumab effects on memory and regulatory T cells. Some clones are missing from TCRdb's copy, which holds only in-frame ones; the method was immunoSEQ multiplex PCR. The sample records 90,000 to 140,000 clones, about 92% being singletons. The sequenced sample consisted of CD4+ T cells sorted from blood. Receptors were obtained from a human donor in good health.

V usage is TRBV18 and J usage is TRBJ1-3; 9 nucleotides match TRBD1. The CDR3 loop spans 18 amino acids. V lost 2 bases to trimming and J lost 0 bases; unmatched junction nucleotides: 8. Looked up from germline, CDR1 is KGHSH and CDR2 is LQKENI. CDR3 in DNA: TGTGCCAGCTCACCAACAGGACAGGGGCCGAGCTCTGGAAACACCATATATTTT. Its translation is CASSPTGQGPSSGNTIYF.

CDR3 sequence reads: CASSQVSGSGRLYEQYF. The CDR3 DNA follows: TGCGCCAGCAGCCAAGTTTCTGGTAGCGGGAGGTTGTACGAGCAGTACTTC. The V and J genes are TRBV4-3 and TRBJ2-7; TRBD2 agrees at 10 bases. Germline V gene lookup returns CDR1 LGHNA and CDR2 YSLEER. The CDR3 runs 17 residues. Unmatched junction bases numbered 10, after V lost 1 base and J lost 4 bases.

The CDR3 nucleotides read TGTGCCAGCAGCTTTGGGACATCGAGCTCCTATAATTCACCCCTCCACTTT. It is translated as CASSFGTSSSYNSPLHF. The rearrangement uses TRBV5-4 and TRBJ1-6; possible D gene TRBD1, 6 bases. V lost 2 bases to trimming and J lost 0 bases, with 12 bases between them. The CDR3 runs 17 residues. CDR1 SGHNT and CDR2 YYREEE come from the germline V gene (reference sequence).

This rearrangement joins TRBV10-3 to TRBJ2-1; 12 bases match TRBD2. There are 14 residues in the CDR3. Germline V gives CDR1 ENHRY, CDR2 SYGVKD. V gave up 4 bases and J gave up 12 bases; unmatched junction bases: 7. CDR3 sequence reads: CAISGTSGGPGQFF. As DNA, the CDR3 is TGTGCCATCAGTGGTACTAGCGGGGGGCCCGGGCAGTTCTTC.

This rearrangement joins TRBV30 to TRBJ2-3; D perhaps matches TRBD1 (5 bases). Germline V gene data show CDR1 as GTSNPN and CDR2 as SVGIG (reference sequence). The CDR3 runs 13 residues. The germline V and J ends were trimmed by 2 bases and 5 bases, with 11 bases remaining between them. CDR3 protein: CAWSSGTGDTQYF. The CDR3 nucleotides are TGTGCCTGGAGTTCTGGCACAGGAGATACGCAGTATTTT.

The chain combines TRBV2 with TRBJ1-2; D call uncertain. Between the trimmed V and J ends, which lost 3 bases and 0 bases, there was a span of 8 bases. Germline V gene lookup returns CDR1 SNHLY and CDR2 FYNNEI. CDR3 size: 14 residues. CDR3 amino acids: CASSDRNTNYGYTF. The CDR3 coding sequence is TGTGCCAGCAGTGACAGGAATACTAACTATGGCTACACCTTC.

This clone was recorded only once. The chain uses TRBV7-6 and TRBJ2-3, with 8 bases matching TRBD2. J was trimmed by 6 bases and V by 4 bases; bases with no gene match: 9. The CDR3 runs 15 residues. The germline CDR1 and CDR2 sequences are SGHVS and FNYEAQ. Here the CDR3 reads CASSSQTSAQDTQYF. Written as DNA, the CDR3 is TGTGCCAGCAGCTCCCAGACTAGCGCCCAGGATACGCAGTATTTT.

The chain is built from TRBV5-4 and TRBJ2-2; 9 nucleotides align to TRBD2. Germline V gene lookup returns CDR1 SGHNT and CDR2 YYREEE (reference sequence). CDR3 length: 16 residues. J was trimmed by 4 bases and V by 0 bases; bases with no gene match: 4. This CDR3 is CASSLALAGTTGELFF. The CDR3 DNA is TGTGCCAGCAGCTTGGCGCTAGCGGGAACCACCGGGGAGCTGTTTTTT.

The V and J genes are TRBV15 and TRBJ2-1; no firm D call. The CDR3 loop spans 12 amino acids. Trimming removed 8 bases from V and 5 bases from J, with 10 bases in between. In germline, CDR1 is LNHNV, CDR2 YYDKDF (reference sequence). This chain's CDR3 is CATSVANNEQFF. In DNA form, the CDR3 reads TGTGCCACCTCGGTCGCTAACAATGAGCAGTTCTTC.

This chain links TRBV9 with TRBJ2-3; D not certain. The CDR3 is 12 residues long. Germline V lookup: CDR1 SGDLS, CDR2 YYNGEE. Between the trimmed V and J ends, which lost 4 bases and 5 bases, there was a span of 8 bases. The CDR3 reads CASSFTVDTQYF. CDR3 in DNA: TGTGCCAGCAGCTTCACCGTAGATACGCAGTATTTT.

This sequence joins TRBV7-3 and TRBJ2-3, with D possibly matching TRBD2 (5 bases). V shed 2 bases and J shed 6 bases, with 18 bases lying between them. The germline V gene has CDR1 SGHTA and CDR2 FQGTGA. The CDR3 contains 16 residues. CDR3 amino acids: CASSLEPPVGGDTQYF. DNA for the CDR3: TGTGCCAGCAGCTTAGAACCCCCGGTCGGCGGGGATACGCAGTATTTT.

This clone was seen only once. This chain connects TRBV6-6 to TRBJ2-3, with D possibly being TRBD2 (5 bases). Trimming left V 4 bases short and J 3 bases short, with 8 bases between. This CDR3 is built from 13 residues. Germline values: CDR1 MNHNY, CDR2 SVGAGI (reference sequence). CDR3 in DNA: TGTGCCAGCAGTTTACTAGGGACAGATACGCAGTATTTT. Residues: CASSLLGTDTQYF.

The V call is TRBV6-1, the J call TRBJ2-7; D is unclear. The ends were cut back, 3 bases at V and 3 bases at J, with 9 bases in the middle. CDR1 and CDR2 from the germline V gene are MNHNS and SASEGT. The CDR3 contains 13 residues. DNA of the CDR3: TGTGCCAGCAGTGACACCGACTTCTACGAGCAGTACTTC. It codes for CASSDTDFYEQYF.

The chain joins TRBV5-6 to TRBJ1-2; D call uncertain. Germline V gene data show CDR1 as SGHDT and CDR2 as YYEEEE. V shed 3 bases and J shed 0 bases, with 12 bases lying between them. This CDR3 region has 15 residues. In DNA, the CDR3 is TGTGCCAGCAGCTCCAGACGTACCCCTAACTATGGCTACACCTTC. Translated: CASSSRRTPNYGYTF.

This chain's CDR3 is CATSARTLQETQYF. CDR3 DNA sequence: TGTGCCACCAGCGCGCGGACCCTCCAAGAGACCCAGTACTTC. The chain links TRBV15 to TRBJ2-5; D is ambiguous. Germline CDR1 reads LNHNV; CDR2 reads YYDKDF (reference sequence). The ends were cut back, 5 bases at V and 1 base at J, with 11 bases in the middle. The CDR3 is made up of 14 amino acids.